The next 28 T cell receptor beta chains were all read from a single sample in a study of cytomegalovirus exposure and HLA in healthy donors. In the PCR, 60 Vbeta and 13 Jbeta primers were used. The method was immunoSEQ multiplex PCR; TCRdb's version includes in-frame clones alone and lacks a portion of them. Seen here are 200,000 or so clones, roughly four fifths observed once, and the top ten hold 0.098%. Sequenced material: PBMCs. Source of these receptors: a boy younger than 10 in good health and CMV-seronegative.

The chain combines TRBV5-4 with TRBJ2-3; 7 bases are shared with TRBD2. V gave up 6 bases and J gave up 0 bases; unmatched junction bases: 4. The germline V gene encodes CDR1 SGHNT and CDR2 YYREEE (reference sequence). The CDR3 covers 14 residues. The CDR3 coding sequence is TGTGCCAGCAAGCGGGACTACAGCACAGATACGCAGTATTTT. It translates to CASKRDYSTDTQYF.

In the case of this clone: Relative to the germline gene, one junction end is altered; a read error may explain this. The chain links TRBV6-5 to TRBJ1-3, with D possibly being TRBD1 (6 bases). Germline V gene data show CDR1 as MNHEY and CDR2 as SVGAGI. The CDR3 sequence is 15 residues long. The CDR3 bases are TGTGCCAGCAGTTACACTGGGGGCTCTAGAAACACCATATATTTT. As protein: CASSYTGGSRNTIYF.

The chain uses TRBV9 and TRBJ1-3; possibly TRBD1 for D (5 bases). The CDR3 length is 14 residues. Germline-derived CDR1 and CDR2 are SGDLS and YYNGEE. Trimming cost V 0 bases and J 2 bases, with 6 bases left between them. CDR3 bases: TGTGCCAGCAGCGTAGTAGGGGCTGGAAACACCATATATTTT. It specifies CASSVVGAGNTIYF.

The chain recombines TRBV4-2 with TRBJ2-3; the match to TRBD2 covers 14 bases. From germline, CDR1 is LGHNA and CDR2 YNFKEQ. This CDR3 contains 15 residues. After removal of 8 bases from V and 3 bases from J, the junction contained 4 bases not matched to a gene. CDR3 protein: CASEGTSGGTDTQYF. The CDR3 DNA follows: TGTGCCAGCGAAGGGACTAGCGGGGGAACAGATACGCAGTATTTT.

This clone appeared once. The J gene is TRBJ2-3, the V gene TRBV11-2, with TRBD1 matching 10 bases. V lost 3 bases to trimming and J lost 2 bases; unmatched junction nucleotides: 2. The CDR3 covers 15 residues. Germline V gene sequence: CDR1 SGHAT, CDR2 FQNNGV. Here the CDR3 DNA reads TGTGCCAGCAGCTTTGGGACAGGGGACACAGATACGCAGTATTTT. Its protein product is CASSFGTGDTDTQYF.

The chain recombines TRBV15 with TRBJ1-3; D call uncertain. CDR3 length: 16 amino acids. Germline CDR1 and CDR2: LNHNV and YYDKDF (reference sequence). V shed 0 bases and J shed 2 bases, with 11 bases lying between them. In DNA, the CDR3 is TGTGCCACCAGCAGAGAGGGCCCCGGGGCTGGAAACACCATATATTTT. This gives the protein CATSREGPGAGNTIYF.

This clone has a handful of counts. The chain carries TRBV5-1 and TRBJ2-5; D gene ambiguous. Germline loops: CDR1 SGHRS, CDR2 YFSETQ. Trimming left V 4 bases short and J 5 bases short, with 15 bases between. CDR3 length: 14 amino acids. CDR3 nucleotides: TGCGCCAGCAGCCCAATTCTAGGTAGGGAGACCCAGTACTTC. Protein: CASSPILGRETQYF. The full variable domain, with the rest looked up from reference TRBV5-1 and TRBJ2-5, is KAGVTQTPRYLIKTRGQQVTLSCSPISGHRSVSWYQQTPGQGLQFLFEYFSETQRNKGNFPGRFSGRQFSNSRSEMNVSTLELGDSALYLCASSPILGRETQYFGPGTRLLVL.

This clone was picked up one time. This chain links TRBV5-1 with TRBJ2-4; D gene unclear. The germline V gene encodes CDR1 SGHRS and CDR2 YFSETQ. Trimming shortened V by 0 bases and J by 0 bases, and 7 bases separated the two germline ends. The CDR3 length is 15 residues. CDR3 DNA: TGCGCCAGCAGCTTGGTGGAGAAAGCCAAAAACATTCAGTACTTC. Its protein product is CASSLVEKAKNIQYF.

The V and J genes are TRBV5-4 and TRBJ1-4; 7 nucleotides match TRBD1. The V gene end was trimmed by 4 bases and the J gene end by 3 bases; junction bases not matched to a gene: 3. Germline V gene sequence: CDR1 SGHNT, CDR2 YYREEE (reference sequence). There are 14 residues in the CDR3. CDR3 loop: CASSAGQPNEKLFF. The CDR3 DNA sequence: TGTGCCAGCAGCGCGGGACAGCCTAATGAAAAACTGTTTTTT.

Details on this clone: Germline and junction disagree at one end, which may indicate a read error. The J gene is TRBJ2-5, the V gene TRBV7-7; 7 bases line up with TRBD2. From germline, CDR1 is SSHAT and CDR2 FNYEAQ (reference sequence). This CDR3 has 13 amino acids. The CDR3 bases are TGTGCTAGCAGTCCGGGAGGAGGTGAGACCCAGTACTTC. Its protein product is CASSPGGGETQYF. Complete variable domain (other parts from reference TRBV7-7 and TRBJ2-5): GAGVSQSPRYKVTKRGQDVTLRCDPISSHATLYWYQQALGQGPEFLTYFNYEAQPDKSGLPSDRFSAERPEGSISTLTIQRTEQRDSAMYRCASSPGGGETQYFGPGTRLLVL.

The genes are TRBV7-9 and TRBJ2-3; D not resolved. Germline V gene sequence: CDR1 SEHNR, CDR2 FQNEAQ (reference sequence). The CDR3 loop spans 13 amino acids. V lost 6 bases and J 3 bases, leaving 10 bases between the germline ends. The DNA for the CDR3 is TGTGCCAGCAGACACCCAAATACAGATACGCAGTATTTT. This sequence encodes CASRHPNTDTQYF.

The chain uses TRBV7-3 and TRBJ2-7; maybe TRBD2 (6 bases). CDR3 length: 17 residues. Germline V gene lookup returns CDR1 SGHTA and CDR2 FQGTGA. V shed 1 base and J shed 1 base, with 17 bases lying between them. CDR3 sequence reads: CASSLNPVASESYEQYF. CDR3 DNA sequence: TGTGCCAGCAGCTTAAATCCGGTCGCTAGCGAATCCTACGAGCAGTACTTC.

This clone was counted only a few times. This chain uses TRBV7-2 with TRBJ2-7, with a tentative D call TRBD1 (5 bases). The CDR3 loop spans 14 amino acids. Trimming took 7 bases from V and 4 from J, leaving 17 bases between them. CDR1 and CDR2 (germline): SGHTA, FQGNSA. CDR3 in amino acids: CASITGPPLYEQYF. CDR3 DNA: TGTGCCAGCATTACAGGCCCACCTCTTTACGAGCAGTACTTC.

This rearrangement joins TRBV25-1 to TRBJ2-5, with 10 bases aligning to TRBD1. The DNA end is a closer match to TRBJ2-7, so the J assignment may be wrong. The CDR3 length is 16 residues. Germline V gives CDR1 MGHDK, CDR2 SYGVNS. DNA of the CDR3: TGTGCCAGCAGTGATGCTAGGGGGACAGGGGCCTACGAGCAGTACTTC. It specifies CASSDARGTGAYEQYF.

The chain joins TRBV2 to TRBJ2-5; TRBD1 aligns across 8 bases. The J call may be mistaken, given a closer DNA end match to TRBJ2-7. CDR3 length equals 14 residues. Per germline, CDR1 SNHLY and CDR2 FYNNEI. The DNA for the CDR3 is TGTGCCACTTCCCGAGGACAGGGAACCCACGAGCAGTACTTC. Protein product: CATSRGQGTHEQYF.

The rearrangement uses TRBV4-1 and TRBJ1-6; D is undetermined. Trimming cost V 1 base and J 8 bases, with 18 bases left between them. The CDR3 contains 17 residues. The germline V gene encodes CDR1 MGHRA and CDR2 YSYEKL. CDR3 region: CASSQGRHRQKDSPLHF. The CDR3 region has the DNA TGCGCCAGCAGCCAAGGCAGGCACCGACAAAAAGATTCACCCCTCCACTTT.

The chain couples TRBV9 to TRBJ1-3; D unclear. CDR1 is SGDLS and CDR2 is YYNGEE in the germline V gene. The CDR3 spans 16 residues. Trimming took off 0 bases at V and 0 bases at J, with 10 bases between the two ends. The DNA for the CDR3 is TGTGCCAGCAGCGTAGCTGTAGGGAGCTCTGGAAACACCATATATTTT. Translated: CASSVAVGSSGNTIYF.

This clone appeared a few times. The chain carries TRBV27 and TRBJ2-3, with D possibly being TRBD2 (6 bases). Per germline, CDR1 MNHEY and CDR2 SMNVEV (reference sequence). The V end lost 3 bases, the J end lost 4 bases, and 11 bases lay between the germline ends. CDR3 size: 14 residues. CDR3 residues: CASSFARRADTQYF. CDR3 sequence (DNA): TGTGCCAGCAGTTTCGCCCGGAGGGCAGATACGCAGTATTTT.

For this clone: The junction shows a germline mismatch at one end, possibly a read error. The V and J genes are TRBV5-1 and TRBJ2-2; TRBD1 might be the D (5 bases). The CDR3 extends over 15 amino acids. Germline CDR1 reads SGHRS; CDR2 reads YFSETQ. The DNA for the CDR3 is TGCGCCAGCAGCTTGGTCCACAGGAACGCCGGGGAGCTGTTTTTT. Translating gives CASSLVHRNAGELFF. Full variable domain (remainder filled in from reference TRBV5-1 and TRBJ2-2): KAGVTQTPRYLIKTRGQQVTLSCSPISGHRSVSWYQQTPGQGLQFLFEYFSETQRNKGNFPGRFSGRQFSNSRSEMNVSTLELGDSALYLCASSLVHRNAGELFFGEGSRLTVL.

The V gene is TRBV9, the J gene TRBJ2-1; TRBD2 aligns across 9 bases. CDR1 and CDR2 (germline): SGDLS, YYNGEE. This CDR3 comprises 17 residues. Trimming cost V 3 bases and J 9 bases; bases outside gene matches: 16. CDR3 nucleotides: TGTGCCAGCAGCGCGGGTCATTTGCGGGGGGGCTACGGTGAGCAGTTCTTC. Translated: CASSAGHLRGGYGEQFF. Variable domain in full (rest from reference TRBV9 and TRBJ2-1): DSGVTQTPKHLITATGQRVTLRCSPRSGDLSVYWYQQSLDQGLQFLIQYYNGEERAKGNILERFSAQQFPDLHSELNLSSLELGDSALYFCASSAGHLRGGYGEQFFGPGTRLTVL.

This chain joins TRBV5-6 and TRBJ2-3, with 8 bases that match TRBD2. The germline V gene encodes CDR1 SGHDT and CDR2 YYEEEE. The V segment lost 2 bases and the J segment 4 bases; nucleotides outside the gene matches: 3. This CDR3 is built from 14 residues. The CDR3 here is CASSFGLAADTQYF. The CDR3, as DNA: TGTGCCAGCAGCTTCGGACTAGCCGCAGATACGCAGTATTTT.

This chain's CDR3 is CASSLEGGNTGELFF. As DNA, the CDR3 is TGTGCCAGTAGTCTGGAGGGCGGGAACACCGGGGAGCTGTTTTTT. The chain is built from TRBV19 and TRBJ2-2, with a possible D match to TRBD2 (6 bases). This CDR3 is built from 15 residues. Trimming pared 5 bases from V and 1 base from J, leaving 11 bases between. Germline assignment: CDR1 LNHDA and CDR2 SQIVND (reference sequence).

V and J are TRBV18 and TRBJ2-5, with D perhaps TRBD1 (5 bases). The J call is uncertain, as TRBJ2-7 better fits the DNA end. This CDR3 region has 14 residues. Germline CDR1 is KGHSH and CDR2 is LQKENI. The CDR3 region is CASSPYQGTYEQYF. CDR3 DNA: TGTGCCAGCTCACCATATCAGGGAACCTACGAGCAGTACTTC.

The V and J genes are TRBV13 and TRBJ2-2, with a tentative D call TRBD2 (5 bases). This CDR3 region has 12 residues. V lost 5 bases and J 8 bases, leaving 9 bases between the germline ends. Germline V lookup: CDR1 PRHDT, CDR2 FYEKMQ (reference sequence). CDR3 region: CASSPRRGELFF. CDR3 DNA sequence: TGTGCCAGCAGCCCTCGGAGGGGGGAGCTGTTTTTT.

This chain joins TRBV19 and TRBJ2-3, with D possibly matching TRBD1 (5 bases). CDR3 length equals 13 residues. The V gene's germline CDR1 is LNHDA and CDR2 SQIVND (reference sequence). V gave up 1 base and J gave up 6 bases, with 8 bases separating them. The CDR3: CASSIAQGDTQYF. CDR3 nucleotides: TGTGCCAGTAGTATAGCTCAGGGTGATACGCAGTATTTT.

As for this clone: A junction boundary mismatches the germline segment, possibly from a read error. This chain links TRBV7-9 with TRBJ1-2; D is uncertain. Looked up from germline, CDR1 is SEHNR and CDR2 is FQNEAQ (reference sequence). This CDR3 comprises 15 residues. The CDR3 loop reads CSSSFGRGANYGYTF. In DNA, the CDR3 is TGTTCCAGCAGCTTCGGACGGGGAGCTAACTATGGCTACACCTTC.

CDR3 DNA sequence: TGCGCCAGCAGCCAAGATGGCGGGGTACGTGAGCAGTTCTTC. It yields the protein CASSQDGGVREQFF. This chain uses TRBV4-3 with TRBJ2-1; D might be TRBD2 (6 bases). This CDR3 region has 14 residues. Trimming stripped 0 bases from V and 9 bases from J, with 12 bases between. Looked up from germline, CDR1 is LGHNA and CDR2 is YSLEER.

The chain carries TRBV14 and TRBJ1-1; tentatively, D is TRBD1 (6 bases). Germline CDR1 and CDR2: SGHDN and FVKESK. Deletions cut 4 bases from V and 3 bases from J, with 12 bases between. There are 14 residues in the CDR3. Here the CDR3 DNA reads TGTGCCAGCAGCCTTTATGACAGGTACACTGAAGCTTTCTTT. The encoded protein is CASSLYDRYTEAFF.